This TCR beta chain was identified in a study of T cell responses to AZD1222 COVID-19 vaccine. Profiled with immunoSEQ multiplex PCR; TCRdb holds only in-frame clones, not every one. The repertoire holds about 180,000 clones, with 80% to 95% as singletons. This clone was seen just once. Its antigen is unknown. With V trimmed by 3 bases and J by 5 bases, 4 bases remained unmatched. This CDR3 spans 14 amino acids. CDR1 and CDR2 from the germline V gene are MNHEY and SVGEGT. Study conclusions and caveats: Among the donors, most were white British and more were female, and clonal diversity was possibly underestimated. There were repertoire samples only from the period after the peak T cell response. Nearly half of unique spike-specific TCRs reportedly avoided B.1.351 and B.1.1.7 mutated regions. Baseline antibody screening turned up just a handful of seropositive AZD1222 recipients.

The source is an adult who received the MenACWY meningococcal vaccine as a control. This chain connects TRBV6-2 or TRBV6-3 to TRBJ2-7, with 10 nucleotides matching TRBD1. Specimen: peripheral blood, collected 28 days after the second dose of the MenACWY control vaccine. The CDR3 bases are TGTGCCAGCAGTTATGGGACAGGGGCCCACGAGCAGTACTTC. As protein: CASSYGTGAHEQYF.